This T cell receptor beta chain was sequenced in a study of blood T cell repertoires in COVID-19. This CDR3 region has 13 residues. Germline V CDR1 and CDR2: MRHNA, SNTAGT. With 4 bases removed from V and 6 bases from J, the gap between germline ends came to 12 bases. Profiling relied on immunoSEQ multiplex PCR, and the TCRdb table lists in-frame clones only, not all of them. The sample includes about 160,000 clones, approximately 88% of them seen just once. The sample comprised peripheral blood. The J gene is TRBJ1-1, the V gene TRBV6-4, with D tentatively TRBD1 (6 bases). The receptor comes from a woman of 80 years or more with active or convalescent COVID-19. The CDR3 here is CASSVARGAEAFF. In DNA, the CDR3 is TGTGCCAGCAGTGTGGCCAGGGGAGCTGAAGCTTTCTTT.